Listed below are T cell receptor beta chains from one sample, sequenced in a study of identical twins. TCRdb redid the calling of the 5' RACE reads with MiXCR, one entry per CDR3 protein. Of about 890,000 distinct CDR3 sequences in the sample, 10% to 15% were seen once. These records were also assigned to another study, of yellow fever vaccine responses in identical twins.

The specimen sequenced was PBMCs. The receptors were gathered from a woman in her late teens or twenties in good health. Each CDR3 is given with its conserved first and last residue. A D gene is named only where the DNA matches it firmly. The listing skips clone size in some rows; elsewhere it reads once, few, many or a size class.

j_call | clone_size | v_call | d_call | cdr3_nt | cdr3_aa
TRBJ2-6 | few | TRBV28 | - | TGTGCCAGCATCCAAGGGCCTGGGGCCAACGTCCTGACTTTC | CASIQGPGANVLTF
TRBJ2-2 | - | TRBV11-3 | - | TGTGCCACCCGCCGGACGGCCGGGGAGCTGTTTTTT | CATRRTAGELFF
TRBJ2-1 | few | TRBV7-9 | - | TGTGCCAGCAGCCCAGTGAGGACGGTGTACAATGAGCAGTTCTTC | CASSPVRTVYNEQFF
TRBJ2-4 | - | TRBV6-1 | - | TGTGCCAGCAGTGAAGTAGGGTGGAATGAGTTGTACTTC | CASSEVGWNELYF
TRBJ2-7 | - | TRBV9 | - | TGTGCCAGCAGCGTAGCTACTGGCCTAAGATTCTACGAGCAGTACTTC | CASSVATGLRFYEQYF
TRBJ2-5 | - | TRBV6-1 | - | TGTGCCAGCAGCGGGCCCCCGGGGGCTAAGGAGACCCAGTACTTC | CASSGPPGAKETQYF
TRBJ2-5 | few | TRBV5-1 | TRBD2 | TGCGCCAGCAGCTTGGCCGGAAGCGGGAGCTTGGAGACCCAGTACTTC | CASSLAGSGSLETQYF
TRBJ2-7 | - | TRBV21-1 | - | TGTGCCAGCAGCAAATCTCCGGTGTCCTACGAGCAGTACTTC | CASSKSPVSYEQYF
TRBJ2-3 | once | TRBV28 | - | TGTGCCAGCAGTCTTGCCCTGAATCCGACTAGTCCTAGCACAGATACGCAGTATTTT | CASSLALNPTSPSTDTQYF
TRBJ1-2 | - | TRBV6-1 | - | TGTGCCAGCAGCCCACGGGGTGGCCGGGTCTATGGCTACACCTTC | CASSPRGGRVYGYTF
TRBJ1-1 | - | TRBV2 | - | TGTGCCACTCCGGACCGCACTGAAGCTTTCTTT | CATPDRTEAFF
TRBJ2-1 | few | TRBV3-1 | TRBD2 | TGTGCCAGCAGCCGGACTAGCGGGGGGGCCAACAATGAGCAGTTCTTC | CASSRTSGGANNEQFF
TRBJ1-5 | few | TRBV5-5 | - | TGTGCCACCGGAGAGGGAGGCAATCAGCCCCAGCATTTT | CATGEGGNQPQHF
TRBJ2-1 | many | TRBV4-1 | TRBD2 | TGCGCCAGCAGCCAAGGACTAGCGGAGGGTTCAATTAATGAGCAGTTCTTC | CASSQGLAEGSINEQFF
TRBJ2-2 | few | TRBV7-7 | TRBD2 | TGTGCCAGCAGCTCTAGCGGGACGGAGACCGGGGAGCTGTTTTTT | CASSSSGTETGELFF
TRBJ2-1 | few | TRBV6-2/TRBV6-3 | - | TGTGCCAGCAGCACCTGGGTGGGTCCGCAGTTCTTC | CASSTWVGPQFF